This TCR beta chain was retrieved from a study of blood T cell repertoires in COVID-19. Seattle enrolled patients during active infection and tracked them longitudinally. Method: immunoSEQ multiplex PCR; TCRdb's copy keeps in-frame clones and lacks some. The sample includes 310,000 or so clones, 80% to 90% of them seen just once. This CDR3 spans 16 amino acids. Unmatched junction bases numbered 10, after V lost 4 bases and J lost 4 bases. The germline V gene has CDR1 SGHRS and CDR2 YFSETQ. The sample consisted of peripheral blood. The rearrangement links TRBV5-1 to TRBJ2-5, with 10 bases aligning to TRBD1. The TCR comes from a man younger than 45 with COVID-19, enrolled during active disease. DNA of the CDR3: TGCGCCAGCAGCGCCTCGACAGGGGGCGTAGGAGAGACCCAGTACTTC. The encoded protein is CASSASTGGVGETQYF.